This TCR beta chain was recovered during a study of blood T cell repertoires in COVID-19. Looking at the study overall: Sites in the United States, Italy and Spain provided acute and convalescent COVID-19 samples. PBMCs, B-cell-depleted T cells, or T cells provided the cDNA or gDNA that made up the material.

Study processing details: Counts of nucleated cells, estimated from reference gene primer amplification, were obtained. Measured with immunoSEQ multiplex PCR; TCRdb has only the in-frame clones, and not every one. Clone size and the V and J calls come from that table; the DNA yielded D and trimming. The table lists under 100,000 clones, about 85% of them singletons. Trimming cost V 1 base and J 0 bases, with 4 bases left between them. The CDR3 totals 13 residues. Germline V gene data show CDR1 as LNHNV and CDR2 as YYDKDF (reference sequence). The source of this sequence is a man older than 75 with active or convalescent COVID-19. The rearrangement joins TRBV15 to TRBJ2-7; D remains unclear. The sequencing input was peripheral blood. The CDR3 here is CATSRGSSYEQYF. CDR3 bases: TGTGCCACCAGCAGAGGGAGCTCCTACGAGCAGTACTTC.